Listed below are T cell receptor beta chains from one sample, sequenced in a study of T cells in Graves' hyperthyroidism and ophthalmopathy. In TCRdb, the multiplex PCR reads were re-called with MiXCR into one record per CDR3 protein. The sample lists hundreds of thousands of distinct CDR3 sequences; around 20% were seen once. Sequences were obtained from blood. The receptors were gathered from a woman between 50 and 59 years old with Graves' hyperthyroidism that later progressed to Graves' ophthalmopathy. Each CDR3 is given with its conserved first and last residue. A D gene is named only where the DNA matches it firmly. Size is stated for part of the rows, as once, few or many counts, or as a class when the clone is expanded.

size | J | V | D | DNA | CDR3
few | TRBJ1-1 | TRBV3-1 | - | TGTGCCAGCAGCCAAAGGATGGGTGAAGCTTCCTTT | CASSQRMGEASF
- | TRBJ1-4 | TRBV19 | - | TGTGCCACCGGTTTCGAGTACAGGGACGCTAATGAAAAACTGTTTTTT | CATGFEYRDANEKLFF
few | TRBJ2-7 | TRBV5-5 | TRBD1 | TGTGCCAGCAGCCAGGGGGACCTCACCGACGAGCAGTACTTC | CASSQGDLTDEQYF
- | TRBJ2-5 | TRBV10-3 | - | TGTGCCATCAAAGGACTGGGACAAGAGACCCAGTACTTC | CAIKGLGQETQYF
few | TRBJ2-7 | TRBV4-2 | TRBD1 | TGTGCCAGCAGCCAAGAGGGACAGGGGGACTACGAGCAGTACTTC | CASSQEGQGDYEQYF
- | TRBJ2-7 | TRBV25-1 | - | TGTGCCAGCAGTGGGGGAGGGGGAATCAACGAGCAGTACTTC | CASSGGGGINEQYF
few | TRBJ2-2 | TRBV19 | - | TGTGCCAGTAGACGAGCCCTTGGGCCAATAACCACCGGGGAGCTGTTTTTT | CASRRALGPITTGELFF
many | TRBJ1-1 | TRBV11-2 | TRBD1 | TGTGCCAGCAGCACGCCGGGACAGTTGAACACTGAAGCTTTCTTT | CASSTPGQLNTEAFF
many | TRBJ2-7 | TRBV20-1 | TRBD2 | TGCAGTGCTAGAGCGGAACTAGCGGGGGTGGAGCAGTACTTC | CSARAELAGVEQYF
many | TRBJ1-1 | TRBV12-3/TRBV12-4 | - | TGTGCCAGCACCCGGTTGTTTGGACCGAACACTGAAGCTTTCTTT | CASTRLFGPNTEAFF
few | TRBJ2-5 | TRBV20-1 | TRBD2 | TGCAGTGCTAGATCACCGGGACTAGCGGGGGTAAAAGAGACCCAGTACTTC | CSARSPGLAGVKETQYF
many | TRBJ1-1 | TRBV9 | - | TGTGCCAGCAGCGTAGCACAGATGAACACTGAAGCTTTCTTT | CASSVAQMNTEAFF
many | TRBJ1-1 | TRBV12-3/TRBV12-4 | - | TGTGCCAGCAGTTTAGTGGCAGGGGAGAACACTGAAGCTTTCTTT | CASSLVAGENTEAFF
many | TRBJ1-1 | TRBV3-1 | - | TGTGCCAGCAGCCTCTTGGGCGGGATCATGAACACTGAAGCTTTCTTT | CASSLLGGIMNTEAFF
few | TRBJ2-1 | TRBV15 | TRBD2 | TGTGCCACCAGCAGAGATGGAGCGGGGGGGCGCTATGAGCAGTTCTTC | CATSRDGAGGRYEQFF
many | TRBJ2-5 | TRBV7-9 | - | TGTGCCAGCAGCTTAGGGCCCGCACTCCAAGAGACCCAGTACTTC | CASSLGPALQETQYF
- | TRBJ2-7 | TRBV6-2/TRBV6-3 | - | TGTGCCAGCAGTTACCGACGGCTGGCGGGGTACGAGCAGTACTTC | CASSYRRLAGYEQYF
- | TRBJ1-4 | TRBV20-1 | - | TGCAGTGCTGGGGACAATAATGAAAAACTGTTTTTT | CSAGDNNEKLFF
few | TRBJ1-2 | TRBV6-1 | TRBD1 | TGTGCCAGCAGAGGAGGACAGGGACTTGGCTACACCTTC | CASRGGQGLGYTF
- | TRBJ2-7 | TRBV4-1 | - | TGCGCCAGCAGCCAAGATCCAGTCCCCATTGACGAGCAGTACTTC | CASSQDPVPIDEQYF
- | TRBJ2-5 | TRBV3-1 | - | TGTGCCAGCAGCCAAGGTCGGGCGGACCAAGAGACCCAGTACTTC | CASSQGRADQETQYF
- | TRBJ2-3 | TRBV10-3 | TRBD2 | TGTGCCATCAGTGAGGATCGGGGGGACACAGATACGCAGTATTTT | CAISEDRGDTDTQYF
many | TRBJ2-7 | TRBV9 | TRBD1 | TGTGCCAGCAGCCCCTCGCAGGGGGCGACCTACGAGCAGTACTTC | CASSPSQGATYEQYF
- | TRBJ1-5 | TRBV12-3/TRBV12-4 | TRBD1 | TGTGCCAGCAAGGGACAGGAGGGGAATCAGCCCCAGCATTTT | CASKGQEGNQPQHF
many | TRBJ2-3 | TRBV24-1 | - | TGTGCCACCAGTGAAAAGGGCGCAGGCACAGATACGCAGTATTTT | CATSEKGAGTDTQYF
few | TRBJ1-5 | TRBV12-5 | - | TGTGCTAGTGGTCTACTTGGCGATCAGCCCCAGCATTTT | CASGLLGDQPQHF
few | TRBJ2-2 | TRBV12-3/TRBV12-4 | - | TGTGCCAGCGCGGACAGTAACACCGGGGAGCTGTTTTTT | CASADSNTGELFF
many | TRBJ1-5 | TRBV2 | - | TGTGCCAGCAGTGAAGAGGGGGGACACCAACCCTATAGCAATCAGCCCCAGCATTTT | CASSEEGGHQPYSNQPQHF
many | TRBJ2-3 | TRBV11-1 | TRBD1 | TGTGCCAGCAGCTTTGGACAGGGGGCGTTGGGCCGCTTCACAGATACGCAGTATTTT | CASSFGQGALGRFTDTQYF
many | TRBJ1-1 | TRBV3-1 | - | TGTGCCAGCGGCAGATCGGGGAACACTGAAGCTTTCTTT | CASGRSGNTEAFF
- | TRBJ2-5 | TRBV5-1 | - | TGCGCCAGCAGCTTGGGGGCAACCCTCGGGGAGACCCAGTACTTC | CASSLGATLGETQYF
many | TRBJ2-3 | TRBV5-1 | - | TGCGCCAGCAGCTTACAGGGTCGCACAGATACGCAGTATTTT | CASSLQGRTDTQYF
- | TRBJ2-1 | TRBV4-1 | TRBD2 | TGCGCCAGCAGCCAAGGAGGGACTAGTTACAATGAGCAGTTCTTC | CASSQGGTSYNEQFF
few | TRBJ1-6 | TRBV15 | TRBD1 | TGTGCCACCAGGGACTGGGACAGGAATTCACCCCTCCACTTT | CATRDWDRNSPLHF
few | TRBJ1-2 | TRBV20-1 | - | TGCAGTGCTAGCATGGGCGCTAACTATGGCTACACCTTC | CSASMGANYGYTF